The 5 T cell receptor beta chains below were found in one sample sequenced in a study of shared T cell receptors in the human thymus. This table comes from immunoSEQ multiplex PCR, and its TCRdb copy is limited to in-frame clones, with some not included. The sample shows some 700,000 clones, 88% of them seen only once. This sample also belongs to another study, concerning human thymus T cells.

Sequenced: thymocytes. The source of these receptors is a boy younger than two with a congenital heart defect.

V is TRBV7-6 and J is TRBJ2-5, with 11 bases aligning to TRBD1. The J segment lost 8 bases and the V segment lost 5 bases, leaving 16 bases of the junction unmatched. This CDR3 has 17 amino acids. Germline V gene lookup returns CDR1 SGHVS and CDR2 FNYEAQ. This chain's CDR3 is CASSQGQGAVSRDTQYF. CDR3 DNA sequence: TGTGCCAGCAGCCAAGGACAGGGGGCGGTATCAAGAGATACCCAGTACTTC.

The gene calls are TRBV4-1 and TRBJ2-3; D gene unclear. Per the germline V gene, CDR1 is MGHRA and CDR2 is YSYEKL. CDR3 length: 15 residues. Between the trimmed V and J ends, which lost 0 bases and 4 bases, there was a span of 11 bases. This CDR3 reads CASSQEAIKADTQYF. CDR3 in DNA: TGCGCCAGCAGCCAAGAGGCCATAAAAGCAGATACGCAGTATTTT.

The gene calls are TRBV10-3 and TRBJ2-3; the match to TRBD1 covers 7 bases. The junction had 8 bases not matched to a gene; V was cut back by 0 bases and J by 5 bases. The CDR3 totals 16 residues. The germline V gene has CDR1 ENHRY and CDR2 SYGVKD. CDR3 protein: CAISESWDSGGDTQYF. The CDR3 DNA follows: TGTGCCATCAGTGAGTCGTGGGACAGCGGTGGAGATACGCAGTATTTT.

The sample holds one count of this clone. The chain carries TRBV9 and TRBJ2-5; tentative D call: TRBD2 (6 bases). Germline V gene sequence: CDR1 SGDLS, CDR2 YYNGEE. V was pared by 7 bases and J by 5 bases, with 21 bases between. This CDR3 is built from 15 residues. The CDR3 region has the DNA TGTGCCAGCTCCCACGGGACTTTCAAGGGGGAGACCCAGTACTTC. Residues: CASSHGTFKGETQYF.

The chain joins TRBV4-1 to TRBJ2-7; a possible D gene is TRBD1 (5 bases). There are 17 residues in the CDR3. Germline V CDR1 and CDR2: MGHRA, YSYEKL. Trimming left V 0 bases short and J 3 bases short, with 18 bases between. Here the CDR3 reads CASSQDFGARRGYEQYF. The CDR3 nucleotides are TGCGCCAGCAGCCAAGATTTCGGAGCTCGAAGGGGCTACGAGCAGTACTTC.